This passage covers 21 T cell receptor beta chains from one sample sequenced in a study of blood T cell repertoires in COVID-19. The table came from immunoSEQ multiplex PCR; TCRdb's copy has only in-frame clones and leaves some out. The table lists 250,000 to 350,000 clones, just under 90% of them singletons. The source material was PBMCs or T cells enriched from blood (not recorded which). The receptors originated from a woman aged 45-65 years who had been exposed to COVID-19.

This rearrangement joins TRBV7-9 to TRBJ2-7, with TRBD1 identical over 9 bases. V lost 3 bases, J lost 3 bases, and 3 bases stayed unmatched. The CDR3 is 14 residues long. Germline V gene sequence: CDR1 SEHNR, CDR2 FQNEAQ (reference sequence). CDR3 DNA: TGTGCCAGCAGCTTCGACAGGGGGATCTACGAGCAGTACTTC. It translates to CASSFDRGIYEQYF.

The CDR3 coding sequence is TGTGCCAGCAGCCAAGATCCCGGGGGCTACGAGCAGTACTTC. Amino acid sequence: CASSQDPGGYEQYF. V gene TRBV3-1 (or the pseudogene TRBV3-2) combines with J gene TRBJ2-7; possible D gene TRBD2, 6 bases. CDR1 and CDR2 (germline): LGHDT, YNNKEL (reference sequence). The V end lost 0 bases, the J end lost 3 bases, and 9 bases lay between the germline ends. The CDR3 spans 14 residues.

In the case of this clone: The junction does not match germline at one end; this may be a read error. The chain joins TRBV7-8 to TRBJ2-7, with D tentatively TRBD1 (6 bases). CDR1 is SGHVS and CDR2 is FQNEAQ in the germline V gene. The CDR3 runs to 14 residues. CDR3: CASNLDRLSYEQYF. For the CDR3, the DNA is TGTGCCAGCAACTTAGACAGGCTCTCCTACGAGCAGTACTTC. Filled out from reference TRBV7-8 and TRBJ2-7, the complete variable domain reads GAGVSQSPRYKVAKRGQDVALRCDPISGHVSLFWYQQALGQGPEFLTYFQNEAQLDKSGLPSDRFFAERPEGSVSTLKIQRTQQEDSAVYLCASNLDRLSYEQYFGPGTRLTVT.

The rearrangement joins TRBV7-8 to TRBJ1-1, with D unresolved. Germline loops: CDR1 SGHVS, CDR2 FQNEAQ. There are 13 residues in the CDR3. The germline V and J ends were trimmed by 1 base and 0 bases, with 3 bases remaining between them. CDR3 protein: CASSLVMNTEAFF. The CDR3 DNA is TGTGCCAGCAGCTTAGTCATGAACACTGAAGCTTTCTTT. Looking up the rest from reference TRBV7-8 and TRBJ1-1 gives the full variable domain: GAGVSQSPRYKVAKRGQDVALRCDPISGHVSLFWYQQALGQGPEFLTYFQNEAQLDKSGLPSDRFFAERPEGSVSTLKIQRTQQEDSAVYLCASSLVMNTEAFFGQGTRLTVV.

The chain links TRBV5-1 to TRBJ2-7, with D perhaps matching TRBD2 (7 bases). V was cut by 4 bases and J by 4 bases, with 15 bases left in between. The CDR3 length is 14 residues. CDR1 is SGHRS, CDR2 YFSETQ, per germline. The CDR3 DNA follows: TGCGCCAGCAGCGGGGGGGCCGACCGGTACGAGCAGTACTTC. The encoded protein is CASSGGADRYEQYF.

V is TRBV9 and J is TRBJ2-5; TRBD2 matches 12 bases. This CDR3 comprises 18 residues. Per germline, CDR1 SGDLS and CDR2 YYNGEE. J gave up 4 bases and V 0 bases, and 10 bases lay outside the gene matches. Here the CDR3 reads CASSVGLAGAPRGETQYF. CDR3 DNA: TGTGCCAGCAGCGTAGGACTAGCGGGGGCCCCCAGGGGAGAGACCCAGTACTTC.

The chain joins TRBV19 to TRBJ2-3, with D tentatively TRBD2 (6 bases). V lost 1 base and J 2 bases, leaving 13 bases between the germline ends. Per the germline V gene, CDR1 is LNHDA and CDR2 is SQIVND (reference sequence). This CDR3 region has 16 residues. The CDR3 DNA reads TGTGCCAGTAGTATAGGGGGACTCGTCGACACAGATACGCAGTATTTT. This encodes CASSIGGLVDTDTQYF.

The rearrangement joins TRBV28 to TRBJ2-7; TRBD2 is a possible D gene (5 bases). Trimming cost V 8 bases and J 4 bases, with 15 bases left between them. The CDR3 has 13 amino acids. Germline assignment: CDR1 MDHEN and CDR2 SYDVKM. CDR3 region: CASVEGGRYEQYF. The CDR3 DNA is TGTGCCAGCGTAGAGGGCGGGCGGTACGAGCAGTACTTC. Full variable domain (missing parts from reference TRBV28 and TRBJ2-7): DVKVTQSSRYLVKRTGEKVFLECVQDMDHENMFWYRQDPGLGLRLIYFSYDVKMKEKGDIPEGYSVSREKKERFSLILESASTNQTSMYLCASVEGGRYEQYFGPGTRLTVT.

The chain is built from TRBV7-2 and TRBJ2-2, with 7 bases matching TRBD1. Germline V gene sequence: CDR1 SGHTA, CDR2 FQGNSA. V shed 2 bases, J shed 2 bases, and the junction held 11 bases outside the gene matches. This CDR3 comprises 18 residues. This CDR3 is CASSLYPPGQINTGELFF. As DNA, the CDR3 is TGTGCCAGCAGCTTATACCCCCCGGGACAGATTAACACCGGGGAGCTGTTTTTT. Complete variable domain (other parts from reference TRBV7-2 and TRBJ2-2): GAGVSQSPSNKVTEKGKDVELRCDPISGHTALYWYRQSLGQGLEFLIYFQGNSAPDKSGLPSDRFSAERTGGSVSTLTIQRTQQEDSAVYLCASSLYPPGQINTGELFFGEGSRLTVL.

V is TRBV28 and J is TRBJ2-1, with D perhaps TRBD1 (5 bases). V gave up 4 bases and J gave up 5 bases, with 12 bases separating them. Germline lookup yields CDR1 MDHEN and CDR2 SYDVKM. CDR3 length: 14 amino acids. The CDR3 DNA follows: TGTGCCAGCAGTTATGTGGGGCGGCACAATGAGCAGTTCTTC. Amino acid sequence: CASSYVGRHNEQFF.

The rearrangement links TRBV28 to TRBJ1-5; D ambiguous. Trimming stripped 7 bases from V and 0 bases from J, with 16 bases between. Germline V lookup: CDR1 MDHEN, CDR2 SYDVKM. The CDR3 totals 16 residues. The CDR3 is CASNSIGLYSNQPQHF. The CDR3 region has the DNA TGTGCCAGCAATTCCATTGGGCTTTATAGCAATCAGCCCCAGCATTTT.

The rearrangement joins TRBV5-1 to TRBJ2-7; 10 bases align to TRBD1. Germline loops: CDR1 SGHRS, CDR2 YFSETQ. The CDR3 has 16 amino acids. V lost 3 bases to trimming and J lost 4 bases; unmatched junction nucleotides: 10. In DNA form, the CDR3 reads TGCGCCAGCAGCTCACCCTCGACAGGGGGCTTTTACGAGCAGTACTTC. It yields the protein CASSSPSTGGFYEQYF.

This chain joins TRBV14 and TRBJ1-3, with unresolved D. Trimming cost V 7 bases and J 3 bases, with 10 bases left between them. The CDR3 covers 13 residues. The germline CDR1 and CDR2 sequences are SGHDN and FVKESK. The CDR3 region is CASNGQVGNTIYF. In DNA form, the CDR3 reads TGTGCCAGCAATGGGCAGGTTGGAAACACCATATATTTT.

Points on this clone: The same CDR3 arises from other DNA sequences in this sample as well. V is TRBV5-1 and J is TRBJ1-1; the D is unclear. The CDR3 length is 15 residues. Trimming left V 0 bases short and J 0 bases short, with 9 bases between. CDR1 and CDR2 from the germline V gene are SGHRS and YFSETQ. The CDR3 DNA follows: TGCGCCAGCAGCTTGGCCACGGGGTTGAACACTGAAGCTTTCTTT. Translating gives CASSLATGLNTEAFF.

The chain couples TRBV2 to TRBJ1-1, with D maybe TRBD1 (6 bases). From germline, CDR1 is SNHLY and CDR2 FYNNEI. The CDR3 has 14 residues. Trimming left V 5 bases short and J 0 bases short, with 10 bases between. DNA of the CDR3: TGTGCCAGCAGTAAGACAGGCCTGAACACTGAAGCTTTCTTT. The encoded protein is CASSKTGLNTEAFF.

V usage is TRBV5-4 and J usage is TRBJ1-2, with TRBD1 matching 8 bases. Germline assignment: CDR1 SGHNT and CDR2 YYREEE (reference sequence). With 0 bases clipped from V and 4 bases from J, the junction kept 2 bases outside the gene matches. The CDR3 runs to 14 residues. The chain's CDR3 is CASSLGDRGYGYTF. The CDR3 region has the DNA TGTGCCAGCAGCTTGGGAGACAGGGGCTATGGCTACACCTTC.

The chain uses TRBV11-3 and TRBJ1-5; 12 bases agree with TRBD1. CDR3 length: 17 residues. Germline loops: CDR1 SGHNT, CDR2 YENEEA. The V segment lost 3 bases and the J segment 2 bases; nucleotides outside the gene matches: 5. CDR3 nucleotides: TGTGCCAGCAGCTTGGGGACAGGGGGCCGGGGCAATCAGCCCCAGCATTTT. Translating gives CASSLGTGGRGNQPQHF.

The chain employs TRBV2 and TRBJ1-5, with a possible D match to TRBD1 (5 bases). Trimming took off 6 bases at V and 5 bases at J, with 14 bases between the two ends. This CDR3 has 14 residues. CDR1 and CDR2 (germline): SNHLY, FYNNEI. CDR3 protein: CASRVFQGDQPQHF. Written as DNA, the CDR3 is TGTGCCAGCAGGGTCTTCCAAGGGGATCAGCCCCAGCATTTT.

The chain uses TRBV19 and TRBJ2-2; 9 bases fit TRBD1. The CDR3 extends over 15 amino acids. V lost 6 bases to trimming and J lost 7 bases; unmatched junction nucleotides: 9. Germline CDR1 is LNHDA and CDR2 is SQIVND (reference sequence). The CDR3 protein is CASSLGQGKGGELFF. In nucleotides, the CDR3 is TGTGCCAGTAGCCTTGGACAGGGGAAGGGCGGGGAGCTGTTTTTT.

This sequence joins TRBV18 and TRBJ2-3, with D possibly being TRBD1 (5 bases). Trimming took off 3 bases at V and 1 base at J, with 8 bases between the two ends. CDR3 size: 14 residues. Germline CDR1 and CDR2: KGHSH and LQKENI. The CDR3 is CASSPLTGTDTQYF. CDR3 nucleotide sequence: TGTGCCAGCTCACCCTTGACAGGCACAGATACGCAGTATTTT.

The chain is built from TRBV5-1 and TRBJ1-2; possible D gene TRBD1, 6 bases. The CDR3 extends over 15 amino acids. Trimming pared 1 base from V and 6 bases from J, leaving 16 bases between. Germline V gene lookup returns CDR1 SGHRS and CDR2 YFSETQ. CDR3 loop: CASSLPTGRGDGYTF. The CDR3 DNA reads TGCGCCAGCAGCTTGCCAACAGGGCGAGGGGATGGCTACACCTTC. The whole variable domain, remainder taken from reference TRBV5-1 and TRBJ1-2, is KAGVTQTPRYLIKTRGQQVTLSCSPISGHRSVSWYQQTPGQGLQFLFEYFSETQRNKGNFPGRFSGRQFSNSRSEMNVSTLELGDSALYLCASSLPTGRGDGYTFGSGTRLTVV.